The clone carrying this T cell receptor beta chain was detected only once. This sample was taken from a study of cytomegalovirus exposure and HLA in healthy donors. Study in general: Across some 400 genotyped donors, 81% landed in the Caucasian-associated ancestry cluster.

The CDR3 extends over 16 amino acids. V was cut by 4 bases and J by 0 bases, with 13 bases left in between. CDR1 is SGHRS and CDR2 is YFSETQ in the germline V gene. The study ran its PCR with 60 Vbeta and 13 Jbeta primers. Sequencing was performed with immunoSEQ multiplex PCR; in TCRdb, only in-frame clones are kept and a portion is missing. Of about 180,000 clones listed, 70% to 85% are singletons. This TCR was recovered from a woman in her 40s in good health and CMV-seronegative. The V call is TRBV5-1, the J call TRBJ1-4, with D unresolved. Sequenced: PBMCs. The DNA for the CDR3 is TGCGCCAGCAGCCTGGACGTCGGGGCAACTAATGAAAAACTGTTTTTT. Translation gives CASSLDVGATNEKLFF. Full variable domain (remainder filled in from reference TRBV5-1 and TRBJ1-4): KAGVTQTPRYLIKTRGQQVTLSCSPISGHRSVSWYQQTPGQGLQFLFEYFSETQRNKGNFPGRFSGRQFSNSRSEMNVSTLELGDSALYLCASSLDVGATNEKLFFGSGTQLSVL.